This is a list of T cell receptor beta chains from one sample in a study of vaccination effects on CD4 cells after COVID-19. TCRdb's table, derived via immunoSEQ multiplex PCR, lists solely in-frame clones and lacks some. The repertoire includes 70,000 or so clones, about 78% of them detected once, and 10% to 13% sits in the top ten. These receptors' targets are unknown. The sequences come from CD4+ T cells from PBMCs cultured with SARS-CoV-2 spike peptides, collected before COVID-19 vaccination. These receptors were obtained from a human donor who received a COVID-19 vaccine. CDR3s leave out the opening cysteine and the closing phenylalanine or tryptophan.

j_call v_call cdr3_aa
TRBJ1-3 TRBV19 ASSIDGNSGNTIY
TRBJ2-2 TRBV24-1 ATSEAARGPGELF
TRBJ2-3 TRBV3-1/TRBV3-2 ASSQFGLYSGSGGTTDTQY
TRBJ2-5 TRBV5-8 ASSSTGTGRQETQY
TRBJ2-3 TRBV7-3 ASSAQGQGSTDTQY
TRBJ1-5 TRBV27 ASSLREGGNQPQH
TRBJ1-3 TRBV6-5 ASNDRAGGGNTIY
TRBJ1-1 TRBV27 ASSIQQGSEAF
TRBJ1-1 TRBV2 ASSSRGGLGTF
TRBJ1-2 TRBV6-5 ASRIQGVKDGYT
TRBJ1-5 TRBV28 ASSPLIRPQH
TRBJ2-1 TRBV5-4 ASSALGTSGGTYNEQF
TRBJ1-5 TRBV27 ASSLSGQGLGSRNQPQH
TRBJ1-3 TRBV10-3 AIGDREDTIY
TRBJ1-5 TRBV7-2 ASSLLTGGLQPQH
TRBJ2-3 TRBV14 ASSQYVGTGPDTQY
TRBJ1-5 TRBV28 ASSITGGVQPQH
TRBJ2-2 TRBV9 ASSVEPISGELF
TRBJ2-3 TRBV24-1 ATSDFKGASTDTQY
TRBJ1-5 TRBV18 ASSSGQNNQPQH
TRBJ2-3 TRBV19 ASSIDRIAGRTQY
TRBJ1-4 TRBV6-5 ASSYSMAGRIEKLF